This T cell receptor beta chain originates from a study of T cell responses to AZD1222 COVID-19 vaccine. Study-wide results and caveats: Unmutated variant regions reportedly attract nearly half of all spike-specific TCRs. Repertoire sampling happened only post peak T cell response. Among the donors, most were white British and more were female, and clonal diversity was possibly underestimated.

Produced via immunoSEQ multiplex PCR; TCRdb's table is partial and in-frame only. The table records roughly 150,000 clones, around 93% of them present only once. Turning to this clone: Its target is unknown.

Looked up from germline, CDR1 is MNHEY and CDR2 is SVGAGI. The V end lost 6 bases, the J end lost 1 base, and 15 bases lay between the germline ends. This CDR3 spans 15 amino acids. Analysis merged second doses at about 4 or about 12 weeks. Sequencing used peripheral blood, obtained 28 days after the second AZD1222 dose. The clonotype comes from an adult who received the AZD1222 COVID-19 vaccine. The chain carries TRBV6-5 and TRBJ1-1, with D unresolved. The CDR3 reads CASSQGFLSNTEAFF. CDR3 nucleotides: TGTGCCAGCAGCCAAGGGTTCCTTTCGAACACTGAAGCTTTCTTT.